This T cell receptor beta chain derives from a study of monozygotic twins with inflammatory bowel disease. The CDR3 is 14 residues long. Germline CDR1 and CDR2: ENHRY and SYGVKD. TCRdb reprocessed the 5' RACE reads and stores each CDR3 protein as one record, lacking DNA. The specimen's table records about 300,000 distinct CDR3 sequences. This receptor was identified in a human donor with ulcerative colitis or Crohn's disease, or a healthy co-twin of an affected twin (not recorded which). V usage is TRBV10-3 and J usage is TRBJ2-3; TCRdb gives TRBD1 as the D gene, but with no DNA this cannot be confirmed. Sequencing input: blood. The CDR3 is CAIKTGGLTDTQYF.